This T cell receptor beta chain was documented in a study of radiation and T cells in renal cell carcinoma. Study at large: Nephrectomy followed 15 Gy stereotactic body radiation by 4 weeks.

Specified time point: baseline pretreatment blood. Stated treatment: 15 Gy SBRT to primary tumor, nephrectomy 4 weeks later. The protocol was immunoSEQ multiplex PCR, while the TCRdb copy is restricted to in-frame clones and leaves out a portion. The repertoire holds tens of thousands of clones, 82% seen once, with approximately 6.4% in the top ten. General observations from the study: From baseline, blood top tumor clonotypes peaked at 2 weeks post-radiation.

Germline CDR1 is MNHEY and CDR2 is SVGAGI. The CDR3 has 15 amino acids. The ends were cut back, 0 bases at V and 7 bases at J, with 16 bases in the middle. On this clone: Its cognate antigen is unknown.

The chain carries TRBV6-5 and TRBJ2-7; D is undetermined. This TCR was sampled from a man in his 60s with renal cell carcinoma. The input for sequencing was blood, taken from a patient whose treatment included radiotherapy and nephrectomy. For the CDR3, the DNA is TGTGCCAGCAGTTACTCAATCCGGAGCTCCGAGGAGCAGTACTTC. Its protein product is CASSYSIRSSEEQYF.